This TCR beta chain was recovered during a study of T cell responses to AZD1222 COVID-19 vaccine. Turning to this clone: What it binds is unknown.

Profiling relied on immunoSEQ multiplex PCR, and the TCRdb table lists in-frame clones only, not all of them. The sample records some 150,000 clones, approximately 87% being singletons. V was pared by 4 bases and J by 0 bases, with 4 bases of the junction left unmatched. Germline CDR1 reads MGHRA; CDR2 reads YSYEKL. The CDR3 has 16 residues. General observations from the study: As reported, nearly half of all spike-specific TCRs target variant regions that are unmutated. Mostly white British, mostly female donors; authors suggested clonal diversity may be underestimated.

The sequence was collected from an adult who received the AZD1222 COVID-19 vaccine. The sequencing used peripheral blood, collected 28 days after the second AZD1222 dose. V gene TRBV4-1 combines with J gene TRBJ2-4, with TRBD2 identical over 9 bases. CDR3 sequence (DNA): TGCGCCAGCAGCCTAAGCGGGGGGATAGCCAAAAACATTCAGTACTTC. It encodes CASSLSGGIAKNIQYF.